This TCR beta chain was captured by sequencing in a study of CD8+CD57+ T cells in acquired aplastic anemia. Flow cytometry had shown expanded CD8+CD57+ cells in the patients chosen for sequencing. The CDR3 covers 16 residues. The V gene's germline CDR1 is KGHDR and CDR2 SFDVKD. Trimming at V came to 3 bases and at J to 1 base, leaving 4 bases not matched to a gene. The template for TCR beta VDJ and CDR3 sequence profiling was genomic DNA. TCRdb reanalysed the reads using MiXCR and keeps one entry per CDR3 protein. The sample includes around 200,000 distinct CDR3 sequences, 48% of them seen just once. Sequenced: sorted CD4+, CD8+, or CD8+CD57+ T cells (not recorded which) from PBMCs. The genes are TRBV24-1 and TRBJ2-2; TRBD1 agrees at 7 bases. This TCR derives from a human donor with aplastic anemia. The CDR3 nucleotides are TGTGCCACCAGTGATCGACAGGGCGGGAACACCGGGGAGCTGTTTTTT. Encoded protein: CATSDRQGGNTGELFF.